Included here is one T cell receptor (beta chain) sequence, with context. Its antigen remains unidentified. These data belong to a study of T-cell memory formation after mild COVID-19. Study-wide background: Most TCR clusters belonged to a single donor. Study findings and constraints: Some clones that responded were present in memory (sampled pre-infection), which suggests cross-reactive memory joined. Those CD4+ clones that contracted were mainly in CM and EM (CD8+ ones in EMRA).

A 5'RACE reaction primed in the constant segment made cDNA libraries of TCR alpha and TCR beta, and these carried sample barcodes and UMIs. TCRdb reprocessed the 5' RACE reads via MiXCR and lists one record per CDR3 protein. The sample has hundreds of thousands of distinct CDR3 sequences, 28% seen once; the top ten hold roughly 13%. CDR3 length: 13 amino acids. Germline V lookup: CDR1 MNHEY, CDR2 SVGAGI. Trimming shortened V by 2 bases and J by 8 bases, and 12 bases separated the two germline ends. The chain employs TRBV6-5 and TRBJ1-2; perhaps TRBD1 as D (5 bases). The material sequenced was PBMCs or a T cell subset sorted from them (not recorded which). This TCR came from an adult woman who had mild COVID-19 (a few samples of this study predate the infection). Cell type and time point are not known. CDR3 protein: CASSYLPGKGYTF. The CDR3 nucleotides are TGTGCCAGCAGTTACCTCCCAGGGAAAGGCTACACCTTC.